The rows below give T cell receptor beta chains drawn from one sample of a study of T cell repertoires in cytomegalovirus infection. TCRdb re-called the reads with MiXCR, one entry per CDR3 protein. This sample carries approximately 140,000 distinct CDR3 sequences, roughly a quarter of them seen once, and the ten largest clones take approximately 35%. Antigens for these TCRs are unknown. Sample: PBMCs, sequenced either directly or after in vitro stimulation (not recorded which). The source is a human donor in good health (CMV status not recorded). Some clones in this sample may be carry-over from other donors' samples. Each CDR3 is given with its conserved first and last residue. The order of the fields is V gene, clone size, D gene, J gene, CDR3 protein, CDR3 DNA. The D gene is left open where the match is weak. Clone size, where shown, is once, few, many, or a class for clones that have expanded.

TRBV4-1,once,-,TRBJ2-7,CASSQVTGESSYEQYF,TGCGCCAGCAGCCAAGTAACCGGGGAAAGCTCCTACGAGCAGTACTTC
TRBV7-6,few,TRBD1,TRBJ2-5,CASSRTGAQETQYF,TGTGCCAGCAGCCGGACAGGGGCCCAAGAGACCCAGTACTTC
TRBV2,few,TRBD2,TRBJ2-7,CASEPRAGEPSEQYF,TGTGCCAGCGAACCCCGAGCGGGAGAACCATCCGAGCAGTACTTC
TRBV7-3,few,-,TRBJ1-1,CASSLLVGVQHTEAFF,TGTGCCAGCAGCTTATTGGTCGGGGTGCAACACACTGAAGCTTTCTTT
TRBV14,-,-,TRBJ2-7,CASSPAWESSYEQYF,TGTGCCAGCAGCCCAGCGTGGGAAAGCTCCTACGAGCAGTACTTC
TRBV27,few,-,TRBJ1-4,CASRRGERSNEKLFF,TGTGCCAGCAGAAGGGGGGAGCGGTCTAATGAAAAACTGTTTTTT
TRBV7-2,-,-,TRBJ2-7,CASRDGPYEQYF,TGTGCCAGCCGGGACGGGCCCTACGAGCAGTACTTC
TRBV28,few,TRBD1,TRBJ1-2,CASSPLGQGTGYGYTF,TGTGCCAGCAGCCCCCTGGGACAGGGAACGGGCTATGGCTACACCTTC
TRBV6-1,few,-,TRBJ2-1,CASSEPLDESSYNEQFF,TGTGCCAGCAGTGAACCCCTAGACGAGAGCTCCTACAATGAGCAGTTCTTC
TRBV7-2,few,TRBD1,TRBJ2-1,CASSSNRGRAQFF,TGTGCCAGCAGCTCGAACAGGGGGCGTGCGCAGTTCTTC
TRBV12-3/TRBV12-4,-,TRBD2,TRBJ2-1,CASSQGSGNSYNEQFF,TGTGCCAGCAGTCAGGGAAGCGGGAACTCCTACAATGAGCAGTTCTTC
TRBV7-9,-,-,TRBJ1-1,CASSLALGTEAFF,TGTGCCAGCAGCTTAGCTCTGGGCACTGAAGCTTTCTTT
TRBV7-2,many,-,TRBJ2-5,CASSLSTGLRTQYF,TGTGCCAGCAGCTTAAGTACCGGTCTACGGACCCAGTACTTC
TRBV7-9,many,-,TRBJ2-6,CASNKPESGANVLTF,TGTGCCAGCAACAAACCCGAATCTGGGGCCAACGTCCTGACTTTC
TRBV29-1,-,-,TRBJ1-2,CSVVPVPHNYGYTF,TGCAGCGTCGTTCCGGTGCCCCATAACTATGGCTACACCTTC
TRBV7-9,-,-,TRBJ1-6,CASSFGQGDNSPLHF,TGTGCCAGCAGCTTTGGGCAGGGAGATAATTCACCCCTCCACTTT
TRBV4-1,-,-,TRBJ2-5,CASSQGGSKETQYF,TGCGCCAGCAGCCAAGGGGGTTCAAAAGAGACCCAGTACTTC
TRBV7-6,few,TRBD1,TRBJ1-2,CASTQTGNYGYTF,TGTGCCAGCACCCAGACAGGGAACTATGGCTACACCTTC
TRBV7-2,many,-,TRBJ1-1,CASSQGVRNTEAFF,TGTGCCAGCAGCCAAGGGGTTCGCAACACTGAAGCTTTCTTT
TRBV7-8,-,TRBD1,TRBJ1-2,CASRFTPGGQTGGYTF,TGTGCCAGCAGGTTTACCCCAGGGGGGCAGACCGGTGGCTACACCTTC
TRBV6-2/TRBV6-3,few,-,TRBJ1-6,CASIRDARVGVNSPLHF,TGTGCCAGCATTCGAGACGCCCGGGTTGGGGTGAATTCACCCCTCCACTTT
TRBV6-8,-,-,TRBJ2-1,CASRAGTTPYNEQFF,TGTGCCAGCAGGGCCGGGACAACGCCCTACAATGAGCAGTTCTTC
TRBV6-1,many,-,TRBJ1-1,CASSLQVGYTEAFF,TGTGCCAGCAGTTTACAGGTCGGATACACTGAAGCTTTCTTT
TRBV28,few,-,TRBJ2-5,CASSRAIQETQYF,TGTGCCAGCTCCCGGGCAATCCAAGAGACCCAGTACTTC
TRBV24-1,many,-,TRBJ2-7,CATSDLTASEQYF,TGTGCCACCAGTGATTTGACAGCATCCGAGCAGTACTTC
TRBV20-1,-,-,TRBJ2-4,CSAIPQTGGELQYF,TGCAGTGCTATCCCCCAGACAGGTGGAGAGCTTCAGTACTTC
TRBV14,-,TRBD1,TRBJ1-2,CASSQLRTGPYGYTF,TGTGCCAGCAGCCAGCTGAGGACAGGGCCCTATGGCTACACCTTC
TRBV19,few,TRBD1,TRBJ1-6,CASSLTGARAPLHF,TGTGCCAGTAGCTTAACAGGGGCTAGGGCACCCCTCCACTTT
TRBV6-1,-,TRBD1,TRBJ2-7,CASTPRTGAYEQYF,TGTGCCAGCACCCCCCGGACAGGGGCCTACGAGCAGTACTTC
TRBV19,many,-,TRBJ1-1,CASSIDIPYTEAFF,TGTGCCAGTAGTATCGATATCCCCTACACTGAAGCTTTCTTT
TRBV7-2,many,TRBD2,TRBJ2-1,CASSLVRSSSGSNEQFF,TGTGCCAGCAGCTTAGTCAGATCGTCTAGCGGCAGCAATGAGCAGTTCTTC
TRBV28,-,-,TRBJ1-2,CASSLEGVIPGYTF,TGTGCCAGCAGTTTAGAAGGGGTAATTCCCGGCTACACCTTC
TRBV18,few,-,TRBJ1-4,CASSPNPGQGPEKLFF,TGTGCCAGCTCACCAAACCCGGGGCAGGGCCCTGAAAAACTGTTTTTT
TRBV5-4,many,-,TRBJ1-3,CASSPTGTGNTIYF,TGTGCCAGCAGTCCCACAGGGACTGGAAACACCATATATTTT
TRBV7-2,many,-,TRBJ1-1,CASSLEAGMNTEAFF,TGTGCCAGCAGCTTAGAGGCAGGGATGAACACTGAAGCTTTCTTT
TRBV10-3,many,-,TRBJ2-5,CAISESILGSQETQYF,TGTGCCATCAGTGAGTCGATTTTAGGCAGCCAAGAGACCCAGTACTTC
TRBV6-2/TRBV6-3,few,-,TRBJ2-6,CATKSLSSGANVLTF,TGTGCCACCAAATCCCTAAGCTCTGGGGCCAACGTCCTGACTTTC
TRBV5-1,-,-,TRBJ1-1,CASTGTAGNTEAFF,TGCGCCAGCACCGGGACCGCGGGCAACACTGAAGCTTTCTTT
TRBV11-2,-,TRBD1,TRBJ2-7,CASSSTGIGHEQYF,TGTGCCAGCAGCTCGACAGGGATCGGCCACGAGCAGTACTTC
TRBV12-3/TRBV12-4,-,TRBD1,TRBJ2-2,CASGGQANTGELFF,TGTGCCAGTGGGGGACAGGCGAACACCGGGGAGCTGTTTTTT
TRBV28,-,-,TRBJ2-6,CASSFRLSRGAWMGANVLTF,TGTGCCAGCAGTTTTCGGCTTTCACGAGGGGCATGGATGGGGGCCAACGTCCTGACTTTC
TRBV19,-,TRBD2,TRBJ2-2,CASRTSSGELFF,TGTGCCAGCAGGACTAGCTCCGGGGAGCTGTTTTTT
TRBV6-6,-,-,TRBJ1-5,CASSYSRDLGQPQHF,TGTGCCAGCAGTTACTCCAGGGACTTGGGTCAGCCCCAGCATTTT
TRBV6-1,-,-,TRBJ2-1,CAGGIENEQFF,TGTGCAGGCGGAATAGAAAATGAGCAGTTCTTC
TRBV7-2,medium-sized,-,TRBJ2-7,CASSRAPQPVYEQYF,TGTGCCAGCAGCAGAGCCCCGCAACCCGTCTACGAGCAGTACTTC
TRBV20-1,few,TRBD2,TRBJ2-5,CSARDEASGSPTIFQYF,TGCAGTGCTAGAGATGAAGCTAGCGGGAGCCCCACAATATTCCAGTACTTC
TRBV5-5,few,-,TRBJ1-1,CASSLTPAMSLLGF,TGTGCCAGCAGCTTGACCCCGGCGATGAGTTTGTTGGGGTTT
TRBV5-4,few,-,TRBJ2-3,CASDGGTDTQYF,TGTGCCAGTGATGGCGGGACAGATACGCAGTATTTT
TRBV6-2/TRBV6-3,-,-,TRBJ2-5,CASSYTGPVTQYF,TGTGCCAGCAGTTACACGGGGCCAGTGACCCAGTACTTC
TRBV11-2,-,TRBD2,TRBJ2-1,CASSFRSSGSSYNEQFF,TGTGCCAGCAGCTTTCGCTCTAGCGGGAGCTCCTACAATGAGCAGTTCTTC
TRBV7-2,-,TRBD1,TRBJ1-5,CASSLHRGEGNQPQHF,TGTGCCAGCAGCTTACACAGGGGAGAGGGCAATCAGCCCCAGCATTTT
TRBV4-3,-,-,TRBJ2-1,CASSQVGAPTDEQFF,TGCGCCAGCAGCCAAGTAGGGGCCCCCACGGATGAGCAGTTCTTC
TRBV27,few,TRBD1,TRBJ2-6,CASSVTGVSGANVLTF,TGTGCCAGCAGCGTTACAGGGGTGTCAGGGGCCAACGTCCTGACTTTC
TRBV6-1,few,-,TRBJ2-7,CASREGLRAISYEQYF,TGTGCCAGCAGGGAAGGTTTAAGAGCGATTTCCTACGAGCAGTACTTC
TRBV19,-,TRBD2,TRBJ2-1,CASNGIAGKSDEQFF,TGTGCCAGTAACGGGATAGCGGGAAAGAGCGATGAGCAGTTCTTC